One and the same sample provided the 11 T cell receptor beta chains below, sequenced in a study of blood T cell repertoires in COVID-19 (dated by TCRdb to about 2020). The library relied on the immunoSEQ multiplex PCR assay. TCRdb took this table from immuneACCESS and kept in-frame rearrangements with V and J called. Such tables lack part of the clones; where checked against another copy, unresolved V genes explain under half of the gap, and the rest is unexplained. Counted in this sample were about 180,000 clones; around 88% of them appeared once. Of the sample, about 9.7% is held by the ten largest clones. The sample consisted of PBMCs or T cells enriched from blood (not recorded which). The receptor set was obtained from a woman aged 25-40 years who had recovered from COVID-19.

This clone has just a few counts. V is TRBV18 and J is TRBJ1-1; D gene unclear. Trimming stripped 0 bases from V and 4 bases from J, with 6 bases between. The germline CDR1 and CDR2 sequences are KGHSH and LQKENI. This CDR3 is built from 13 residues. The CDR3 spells CASSPPYSTEAFF. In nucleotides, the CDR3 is TGTGCCAGCTCACCACCGTATAGCACTGAAGCTTTCTTT.

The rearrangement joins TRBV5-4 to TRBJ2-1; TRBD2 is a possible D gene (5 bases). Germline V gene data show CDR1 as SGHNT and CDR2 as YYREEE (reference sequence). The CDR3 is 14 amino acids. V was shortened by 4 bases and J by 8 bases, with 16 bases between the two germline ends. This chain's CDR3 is CASSPGKGRDEQFF. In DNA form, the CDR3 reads TGTGCCAGCAGCCCGGGGAAGGGTAGGGATGAGCAGTTCTTC.

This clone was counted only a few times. CDR3 residues: CASSFGQDSYNEQFF. The DNA of the CDR3 is TGTGCCAGCAGTTTTGGGCAGGACTCCTACAATGAGCAGTTCTTC. The rearrangement joins TRBV28 to TRBJ2-1; D remains ambiguous. The germline CDR1 and CDR2 sequences are MDHEN and SYDVKM. Trimming removed 3 bases from V and 0 bases from J, with 9 bases in between. This CDR3 comprises 15 residues.

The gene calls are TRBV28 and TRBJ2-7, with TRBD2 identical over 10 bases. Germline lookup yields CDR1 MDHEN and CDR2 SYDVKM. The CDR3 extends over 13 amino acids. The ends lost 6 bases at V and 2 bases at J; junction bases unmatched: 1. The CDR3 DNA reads TGTGCCAGCAGAACTAGCGGGACCTACGAGCAGTACTTC. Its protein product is CASRTSGTYEQYF.

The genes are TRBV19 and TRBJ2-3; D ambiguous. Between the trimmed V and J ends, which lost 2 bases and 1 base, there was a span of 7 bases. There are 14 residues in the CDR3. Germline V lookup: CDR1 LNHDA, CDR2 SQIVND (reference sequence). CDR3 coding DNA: TGTGCCAGTAGTATATCACGGGGCACAGATACGCAGTATTTT. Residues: CASSISRGTDTQYF.

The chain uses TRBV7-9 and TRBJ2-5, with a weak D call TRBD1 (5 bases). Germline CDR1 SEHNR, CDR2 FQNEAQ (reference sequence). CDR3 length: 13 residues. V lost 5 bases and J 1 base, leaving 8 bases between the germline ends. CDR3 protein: CASSGASQETQYF. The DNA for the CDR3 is TGTGCCAGCAGCGGGGCGTCCCAAGAGACCCAGTACTTC.

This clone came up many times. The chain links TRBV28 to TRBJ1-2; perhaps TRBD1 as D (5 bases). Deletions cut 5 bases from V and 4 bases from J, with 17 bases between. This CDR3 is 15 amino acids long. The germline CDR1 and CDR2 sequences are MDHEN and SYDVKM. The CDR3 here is CASSGYSGIIYGYTF. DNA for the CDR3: TGTGCCAGCAGTGGCTACTCAGGGATAATCTATGGCTACACCTTC.

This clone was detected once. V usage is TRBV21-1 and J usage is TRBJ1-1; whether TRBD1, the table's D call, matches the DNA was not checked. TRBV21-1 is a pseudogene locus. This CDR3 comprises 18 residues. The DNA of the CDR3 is TGTGCCAGCAGCAAAGGGTGTCCGAAAGGACACCAGGGCACTGAAGCTTTCTTT. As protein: CASSKGCPKGHQGTEAFF.

In DNA, the CDR3 is TGTGCCAGCAGCGCCGGACAGGACAATCAGCCCCAGCATTTT. Encoded protein: CASSAGQDNQPQHF. The chain combines TRBV5-6 with TRBJ1-5, with 7 positions matching TRBD1. V was pared by 4 bases and J by 3 bases, with 4 bases of the junction left unmatched. Germline V lookup: CDR1 SGHDT, CDR2 YYEEEE. This CDR3 contains 14 residues.

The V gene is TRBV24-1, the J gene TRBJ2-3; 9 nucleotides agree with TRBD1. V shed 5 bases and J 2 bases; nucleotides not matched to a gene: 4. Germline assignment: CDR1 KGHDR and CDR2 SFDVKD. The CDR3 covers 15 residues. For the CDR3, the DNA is TGTGCCACCAGTGGGGGGACAGGGTACACAGATACGCAGTATTTT. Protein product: CATSGGTGYTDTQYF.

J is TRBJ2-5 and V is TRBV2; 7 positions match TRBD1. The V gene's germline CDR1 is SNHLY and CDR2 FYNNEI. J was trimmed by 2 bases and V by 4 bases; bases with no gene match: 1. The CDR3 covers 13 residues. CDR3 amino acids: CASSGDSQETQYF. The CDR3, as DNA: TGTGCCAGCAGTGGGGACAGTCAAGAGACCCAGTACTTC.